This T cell receptor beta chain was sequenced for a study of cytomegalovirus exposure and HLA in healthy donors (TCRdb year 2017). For the wider study: The roughly 670 repertoires of the first cohort and the roughly 110 validation repertoires were produced on the same platform, according to a later analysis. The study aimed to test whether cataloging public T cell receptors could reveal signatures of past pathogen exposure. Besides the first cohort of some 670 subjects, a separate validation cohort made up of some 110 different subjects was used. The study combined high-throughput TCR immunosequencing, statistical association of individual TCRs with disease status, and machine learning to predict cytomegalovirus infection status. The research as a whole found: Of the cluster scores, roughly 95% were above 0 in a later analysis, which found that TCRs clustered in the first cohort also tended to co-occur in the 90 to 150 validation repertoires. Cytomegalovirus status was reported to be diagnosed by the classifier with high specificity and sensitivity in both the original and validation cohorts. The validation cohort had no HLA typing available for a later analysis, so co-occurrence within that cohort was assessed over all 120 or so repertoires. A few of the identified cytomegalovirus-associated TCR beta chains were confirmed in vitro to be specific for cytomegalovirus antigens. The study gave a list of under 200 TCR beta chains associated with cytomegalovirus. The authors suggested that the approach could potentially be extended to other disease states and immunological phenotypes. Across donors, most TCR sequences were observed very rarely, whereas some public TCRs were present in many individuals.

V is clipped by 0 bases and J by 6 bases, and the sequence between their germline boundaries is 15 bases long. From the germline V gene, CDR1 is MNHEY and CDR2 is SVGAGI. The CDR3 runs 15 amino acids, cysteine and phenylalanine included. Only the CDR3 DNA is retained, 45 bases long and in frame from the first base. The library came from the immunoSEQ multiplex PCR assay. The paper's processing steps were these. A statistical classification framework was developed to diagnose cytomegalovirus status using the catalog of TCR beta chain sequences. The table was pulled from immuneACCESS by TCRdb, which kept in-frame rearrangements only. Such tables lose some clones; where checked, under half of the loss comes from unresolved V genes, and the rest has no known cause. V, J and clone size are taken as reported in that table, and D and trimming were inferred from the DNA itself. Counted in this sample were 68,000 or so clones; roughly nine tenths of them appeared once. The ten largest clones take up 3.1% of the sample.

The donors were included in the validation cohort of some 120 subjects, a group kept apart from the approximately 690-subject first cohort. Comments on this clone: What this receptor recognizes is not known. Per-base qualities were not stored, and no clone one base away is much larger.

The V and J genes are TRBV6-5 and TRBJ2-7, with the D segment identity uncertain. This TCR was recovered from a man aged 18 to 29 in good health and CMV-seronegative. Sequenced: PBMCs. DNA sequence: TGTGCCAGCAGTTACTCGAGGATTCGAGAGTCCGAGCAGTACTTC. It translates to CASSYSRIRESEQYF.